This T cell receptor beta chain originates from a study of blood T cell repertoires in COVID-19 (dated by TCRdb to about 2020). About the investigation overall: The collaborator samples originated in the United States, Italy and Spain and spanned the acute and convalescent phases of COVID-19. The material from the prospective study consisted of cDNA or gDNA derived from T cells, B-cell-depleted T cells, or PBMCs. The dataset comprised deeply sampled blood TCRbeta repertoires from subjects exposed to, actively infected with, or recovered from COVID-19. The repertoires were made available in a free public database intended to serve as a resource for research on the immune response to SARS-CoV-2. The samples were drawn from the first 160 participants of the ongoing ImmuneRACE study and from 1,254 subjects provided by 6 global collaborators. A de-identified subject ID, COVID-19 status, age in years and sex were almost always included in the sample metadata. Where HLA class I and class II types were available, the types were taken from metadata supplied by the sample provider, not from assay-based typing.

What the work shows at the level of the full study, not this receptor alone: The amount of clinical and demographic metadata varied by source and participant and was provided uncurated.

The immunoSEQ Assay, a bias-controlled multiplex PCR, was used to amplify TCRbeta CDR3 regions from genomic DNA. Per the authors' processing: Within the assay, amplification of reference gene primers was used to estimate how many nucleated cells each sample contained. To quantify the absolute abundance of each unique TCRbeta CDR3 rearrangement, sequence reads were collapsed and filtered. For each sample, productive Simpson clonality was calculated by taking the square root of Simpson's diversity index across productive rearrangements. As stored in TCRdb, this immuneACCESS dataset retains in-frame rearrangements with V and J assigned. A fraction of the clones does not appear; measured against another copy, unresolved V genes explain less than half of the discrepancy, and the remainder lacks a known reason. The V and J calls and the clone size are those of that table, but D and trimming were determined from the DNA. The sample profile shows over 100,000 clones; 70% to 90% of them were found once. The ten most abundant clones make up roughly 1.5% of the sample.

The germline V gene encodes CDR1 MDHEN and CDR2 SYDVKM. The CDR3 sequence holds 15 residues, the cysteine and phenylalanine included. CDR3 DNA only is kept here, 45 bases in frame from base 1. Trimmed from V: 5 bases; trimmed from J: 4 bases; junction bases lacking a gene match: 8. This clone was picked up one time. Its antigen is still unknown. No much larger clone exists at a distance of one base, and base qualities are not known. Collaborating institutions collected whole blood in K2EDTA tubes following their own protocols. For TCRbeta analysis, collaborators shipped samples in one of three forms: frozen whole blood, isolated PBMCs, or DNA extracted from either of those sample types.

The chain couples TRBV28 to TRBJ1-3, and 7 junctional nucleotides match TRBD1. This TCR derives from a man aged 35 to 55 with acute or convalescent COVID-19. The material sequenced was peripheral blood. CDR3 region: CASSLTGWEGNTIYF. The DNA reads as follows: TGTGCCAGCAGTCTGACAGGGTGGGAAGGAAACACCATATATTTT.